These T cell receptor beta chains were read from a single sample in a study of Graves' ophthalmopathy and Graves' hyperthyroidism. From the multiplex PCR reads, TCRdb called clonotypes with MiXCR, one entry per CDR3 protein. The data hold 900,000 to 1,200,000 distinct CDR3 sequences, with around a third observed a single time. The material sequenced was peripheral blood or thyroid tissue (not recorded which). These receptors came from an adult man with Graves' hyperthyroidism. CDR3s include the opening cysteine and the closing phenylalanine or tryptophan. A D gene is named only where the DNA matches it firmly. Clone size is given for some rows only: seen once, a few or many times, or a class if the clone is expanded.

V gene	D gene	clone size	J gene	CDR3 DNA	CDR3 protein
TRBV2	NA	once	TRBJ1-5	TGTGCCAGCGGGGCGACAGCTTCTAGGGATCAGCCCCAGCATTTT	CASGATASRDQPQHF
TRBV20-1	NA	many	TRBJ2-7	TGCAGTGCTAGTACAGTGATGACGGCCCACGAGCAGTACTTC	CSASTVMTAHEQYF
TRBV25-1	NA	few	TRBJ2-2	TGTGCCAGCAGTGAATACAGGGAAGGCACCGGGGAGCTGTTTTTT	CASSEYREGTGELFF
TRBV12-3/TRBV12-4	NA	many	TRBJ1-3	TGTGCCAGCAGCTTCTCTGGAAACACCATATATTTT	CASSFSGNTIYF
TRBV19	NA	many	TRBJ1-1	TGTGCCAGTAGTATTGGGGTGATGCAGAACACTGAAGCTTTCTTT	CASSIGVMQNTEAFF
TRBV24-1	NA	many	TRBJ1-1	TGTGCCACCAGTGATTTGAGGGGTAAAGCTTTCTTT	CATSDLRGKAFF
TRBV24-1	NA	NA	TRBJ2-3	TGTGCCACCAGTGATTTTACAGTTACAGATACGCAGTATTTT	CATSDFTVTDTQYF
TRBV20-1	NA	many	TRBJ1-2	TGCAGTGCTAGAGATGGGCACACCAGCTATGGCTACACCTTC	CSARDGHTSYGYTF
TRBV6-2/TRBV6-3	NA	NA	TRBJ1-4	TGTGCCAGCAGGTCGGACAGTCGAAAACTGTTTTTT	CASRSDSRKLFF
TRBV11-1	NA	NA	TRBJ1-2	TGTGCCAGCAGACCCCCCAGGGGAGTCGGCTACACCTTC	CASRPPRGVGYTF
TRBV7-9	TRBD1	NA	TRBJ2-7	TGTGCCAGCAGCCTCCGAATGCCGGGGACAGATTCCTACGAGCAGTACTTC	CASSLRMPGTDSYEQYF
TRBV20-1	NA	many	TRBJ1-2	TGCAGTGCTGGGGGTGTGGGGTCGACTGGAGGCTACACCTTC	CSAGGVGSTGGYTF
TRBV20-1	NA	NA	TRBJ1-6	TGCAGTGCCCCAACCCTTGGTAGAGATGATTCACCCCTCCACTTT	CSAPTLGRDDSPLHF
TRBV10-3	TRBD1	NA	TRBJ2-2	TGTGCCGCGTCCGGGACAGACTCTCTGTTTTTT	CAASGTDSLFF
TRBV7-9	NA	few	TRBJ1-2	TGTGCCAGCAGCTTAGCACAGATGATCTATGGCTACACCTTC	CASSLAQMIYGYTF
TRBV29-1	TRBD1	many	TRBJ1-1	TGCAGCGTCCTCCGGGACAGATATAACACTGAAGCTTTCTTT	CSVLRDRYNTEAFF
TRBV7-2	NA	many	TRBJ2-6	TGTGCCAGCAGCGACAGGCTATACTCTGGGGCCAACGTCCTGACTTTC	CASSDRLYSGANVLTF
TRBV15	NA	few	TRBJ1-2	TGTGCCAGCTCACCGGGGTCGAGCGGTCAGAACTATGGCTACACCTTC	CASSPGSSGQNYGYTF
TRBV15	NA	NA	TRBJ1-4	TGTGCCACCAGCAGAGAAGTGGGAGGTCCTAATGAAAAACTGTTTTTT	CATSREVGGPNEKLFF
TRBV11-2	NA	NA	TRBJ1-1	TGTGCCAGCAAACACGGGGGGGCGGCTTTCTTT	CASKHGGAAFF
TRBV6-5	TRBD1	many	TRBJ1-1	TGTGCCAGCAGTCGGTGGGACAGTAGAAACACTGAAGCTTTCTTT	CASSRWDSRNTEAFF
TRBV7-9	NA	NA	TRBJ1-4	TGTGCCAGCAGCTTACAATCAACTAATGAAAAACTGTTTTTT	CASSLQSTNEKLFF
TRBV7-2	NA	many	TRBJ2-7	TGTGCCAGCAGCTTAAGGGCGGGAAGCTCCTACGAGCAGTACTTC	CASSLRAGSSYEQYF
TRBV5-1	TRBD2	NA	TRBJ2-2	TGCGCCAGCAGCCCCCGGGACTACGACACCGGGGAGCTGTTTTTT	CASSPRDYDTGELFF
TRBV5-1	NA	NA	TRBJ2-2	TGCGCCAGCAGCTTCGTACAGGCCTCCGGGGAGCTGTTTTTT	CASSFVQASGELFF
TRBV12-3/TRBV12-4	NA	NA	TRBJ2-5	TGTGCCAGCAGTTCAGGCTCGGGGGATCAAGAGACCCAGTACTTC	CASSSGSGDQETQYF
TRBV20-1	TRBD1	NA	TRBJ2-7	TGCAGTGCTAGACCACTATTGGGACAGGGGGCGGGCTACGAGCAGTACTTC	CSARPLLGQGAGYEQYF
TRBV19	TRBD1	once	TRBJ2-5	TGTGCCAGTAGTATCGAGACAGGGAGTCGGCACGAGACCCAGTACTTC	CASSIETGSRHETQYF
TRBV29-1	NA	few	TRBJ1-2	TGCAGCGTTGATCGGGACCTGGGAGGCTACACCTTC	CSVDRDLGGYTF
TRBV5-8	NA	many	TRBJ2-7	TGTGCCAGCAGCTTAAACACGAGGGAGCAGTACTTC	CASSLNTREQYF
TRBV29-1	TRBD1	NA	TRBJ2-5	TGCAGCAGTTACGGGACAGGGAGGGAGACCCAGTACTTC	CSSYGTGRETQYF
TRBV7-9	NA	NA	TRBJ1-1	TGTGCCAGCAGCTTCGGCGCAGTCCCAGCTTTCTTT	CASSFGAVPAFF
TRBV11-2	NA	NA	TRBJ2-5	TGTGCCAGCAGCTTAGAGGGGGACACTATTCAAGAGACCCAGTACTTC	CASSLEGDTIQETQYF
TRBV19	TRBD1	NA	TRBJ1-1	TGTGCCAGTACCCAGACAGGGGCGAACACTGAAGCTTTCTTT	CASTQTGANTEAFF
TRBV6-1	NA	NA	TRBJ1-2	TGTGCCAGCAGTACGCCAACCGACTATGGCTACACCTTC	CASSTPTDYGYTF
TRBV27	NA	many	TRBJ1-1	TGTGCCAGCAGCTTGTCTGGGCTTACTGAAGCTTTCTTT	CASSLSGLTEAFF
TRBV2	TRBD1	many	TRBJ2-7	TGTGCCAGCAGAGAACAGGGGGCAACCTACGAGCAGTACTTC	CASREQGATYEQYF
TRBV4-1	NA	NA	TRBJ1-3	TGCGCCAGCAGCCAAGGATCAAGCTCTGGAAACACCATATATTTT	CASSQGSSSGNTIYF
TRBV19	TRBD1	many	TRBJ1-5	TGTGCCAGTAGACCGGGACAGGGGTATGGTCAGCCCCAGCATTTT	CASRPGQGYGQPQHF
TRBV7-9	TRBD2	NA	TRBJ2-1	TGTGCCAGCAGCCAGGAGGTAGCGGGAGTAGGAAATGAGCAGTTCTTC	CASSQEVAGVGNEQFF
TRBV20-1	NA	many	TRBJ1-5	TGCAGTGCTAGAGATTCTTCCCCCCGGTGGAATCAGCCCCAGCATTTT	CSARDSSPRWNQPQHF
TRBV7-9	NA	NA	TRBJ2-1	TGTGCCAGCAGCGCTGACAACTACAATGAGCAGTTCTTC	CASSADNYNEQFF
TRBV5-8	TRBD2	NA	TRBJ2-7	TGTGCCAGCAGAGGGGAGATTGGACTAGTGAAAACCGAGCAGTACTTC	CASRGEIGLVKTEQYF
TRBV6-5	NA	NA	TRBJ1-6	TGTGCCAGCAGTGAAGCGGGGAGGGCAAATTCACCCCTCCACTTT	CASSEAGRANSPLHF
TRBV19	NA	many	TRBJ2-2	TGTGCCAGTACGAAGAGTCAGGGCACCGGGGAGCTGTTTTTT	CASTKSQGTGELFF
TRBV7-3	NA	NA	TRBJ1-1	TGTGCCAGCAGGACGGCGACGAACGCTGAAGCTTTCTTT	CASRTATNAEAFF
TRBV6-5	TRBD1	many	TRBJ2-5	TGTGCCAGCAGCCCGACAGGGTACGAGACCCAGTACTTC	CASSPTGYETQYF
TRBV7-8	NA	many	TRBJ1-5	TGTGCCAGCAGCTTAGGGCGGCTTGGGAGCAATCAGCCCCAGCATTTT	CASSLGRLGSNQPQHF
TRBV10-3	TRBD1	few	TRBJ2-7	TGTGCCAGCAGCAAACTGCCGGGACAGGGCTCCTACGAGCAGTACTTC	CASSKLPGQGSYEQYF
TRBV20-1	NA	many	TRBJ2-5	TGCAGTGCTAGCCCAGGCAGAGAGACCCAGTACTTC	CSASPGRETQYF
TRBV15	NA	NA	TRBJ1-1	TGTGCCACCAGCAGAAGTGTACCGAACACTGAAGCTTTCTTT	CATSRSVPNTEAFF
TRBV6-5	TRBD2	few	TRBJ2-5	TGTGCCAGCAGGATACCGGGAGGGCAGGAGACCCAGTACTTC	CASRIPGGQETQYF
TRBV29-1	NA	many	TRBJ2-5	TGCAGCGTGGAACTGACTGAGACCCAGTACTTC	CSVELTETQYF
TRBV7-8	TRBD1	NA	TRBJ1-1	TGTGCCAGCATCGCCGTGGGACAGGGGGAATCTTTCTTT	CASIAVGQGESFF
TRBV6-6	NA	NA	TRBJ1-2	TGTGCCTGCGGCGGGGGCCTCTATGGCTACACCTTC	CACGGGLYGYTF
TRBV20-1	NA	many	TRBJ1-5	TGCAGTGCTAGTTATGATGTAGGGGGACAGCCCCAGCATTTT	CSASYDVGGQPQHF
TRBV6-1	TRBD1	NA	TRBJ1-1	TGTGCCAGCAGTGAGGGGACAGAGGTGAGCACTGAAGCTTTCTTT	CASSEGTEVSTEAFF
TRBV7-9	NA	NA	TRBJ2-5	TGTGCCAGCAGCCCAAAGGGAGGCAGGGGAGAGACCCAGTACTTC	CASSPKGGRGETQYF